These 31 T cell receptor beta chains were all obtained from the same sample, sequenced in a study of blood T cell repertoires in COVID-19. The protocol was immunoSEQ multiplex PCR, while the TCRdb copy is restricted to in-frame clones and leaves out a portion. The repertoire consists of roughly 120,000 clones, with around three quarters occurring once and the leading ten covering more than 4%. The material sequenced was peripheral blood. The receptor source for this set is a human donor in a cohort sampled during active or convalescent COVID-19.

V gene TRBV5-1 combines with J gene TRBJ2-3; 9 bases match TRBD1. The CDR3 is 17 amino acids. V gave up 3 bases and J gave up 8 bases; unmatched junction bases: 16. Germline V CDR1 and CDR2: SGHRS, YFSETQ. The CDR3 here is CASSSQQGANIIGTQYF. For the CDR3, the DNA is TGCGCCAGCAGCTCTCAACAGGGGGCGAATATTATAGGTACGCAGTATTTT.

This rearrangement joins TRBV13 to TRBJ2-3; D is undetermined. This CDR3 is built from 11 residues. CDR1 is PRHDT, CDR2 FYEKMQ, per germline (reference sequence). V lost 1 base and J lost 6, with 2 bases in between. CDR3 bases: TGTGCCAGCAGCTTAGCTGATACGCAGTATTTT. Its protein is CASSLADTQYF.

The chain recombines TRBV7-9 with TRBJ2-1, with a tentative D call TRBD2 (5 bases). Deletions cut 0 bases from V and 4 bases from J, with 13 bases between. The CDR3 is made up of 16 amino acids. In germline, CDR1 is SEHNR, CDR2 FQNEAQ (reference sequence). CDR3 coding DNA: TGTGCCAGCAGCTTAGCGCTGCTTAGCGAGTACAATGAGCAGTTCTTC. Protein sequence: CASSLALLSEYNEQFF.

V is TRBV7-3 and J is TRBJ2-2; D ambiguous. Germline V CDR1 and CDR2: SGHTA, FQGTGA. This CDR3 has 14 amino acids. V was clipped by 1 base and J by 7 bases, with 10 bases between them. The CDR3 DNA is TGTGCCAGCAGCTTAAACGCCCTGAGCGGGGAGCTGTTTTTT. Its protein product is CASSLNALSGELFF.

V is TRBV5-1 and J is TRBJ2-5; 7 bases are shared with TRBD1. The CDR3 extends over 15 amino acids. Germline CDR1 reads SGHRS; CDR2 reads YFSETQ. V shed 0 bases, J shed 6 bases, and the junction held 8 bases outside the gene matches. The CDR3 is CASSLARQGGQTQYF. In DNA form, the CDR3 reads TGCGCCAGCAGCTTGGCGAGACAGGGTGGACAGACCCAGTACTTC.

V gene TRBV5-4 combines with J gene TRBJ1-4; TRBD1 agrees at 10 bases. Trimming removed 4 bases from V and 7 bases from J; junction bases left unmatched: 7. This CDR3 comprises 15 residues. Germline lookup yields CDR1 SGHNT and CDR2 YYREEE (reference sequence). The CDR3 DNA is TGTGCCAGCAGCCTGTGGACAGGGGGGGGTGAAAAACTGTTTTTT. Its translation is CASSLWTGGGEKLFF.

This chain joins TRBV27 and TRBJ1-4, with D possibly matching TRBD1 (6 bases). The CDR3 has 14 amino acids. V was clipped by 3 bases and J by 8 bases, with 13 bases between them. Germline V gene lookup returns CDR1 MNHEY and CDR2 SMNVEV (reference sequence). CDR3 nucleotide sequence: TGTGCCAGCAGTTTCATGCAGGGGCGGGAAAAACTGTTTTTT. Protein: CASSFMQGREKLFF.

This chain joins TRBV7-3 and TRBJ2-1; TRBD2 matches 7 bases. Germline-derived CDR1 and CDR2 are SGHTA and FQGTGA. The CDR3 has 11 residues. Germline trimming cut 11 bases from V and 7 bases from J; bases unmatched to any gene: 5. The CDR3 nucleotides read TGTGCCTCCTCGGGGGGAAATGAGCAGTTCTTC. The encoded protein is CASSGGNEQFF.

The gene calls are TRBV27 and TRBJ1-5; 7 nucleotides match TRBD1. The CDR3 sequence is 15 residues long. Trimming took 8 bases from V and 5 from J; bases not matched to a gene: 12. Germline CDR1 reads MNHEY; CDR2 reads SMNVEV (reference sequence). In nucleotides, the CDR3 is TGTGCCAGCGCAAGAGGAGGGGGCGGCTATCAGCCCCAGCATTTT. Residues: CASARGGGGYQPQHF.

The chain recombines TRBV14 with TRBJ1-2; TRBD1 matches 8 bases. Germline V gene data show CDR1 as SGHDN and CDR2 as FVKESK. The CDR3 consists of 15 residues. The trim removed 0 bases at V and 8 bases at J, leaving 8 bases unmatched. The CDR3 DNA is TGTGCCAGCAGCCAAGATAGGACAGGGCTGAGAGGCTACACCTTC. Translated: CASSQDRTGLRGYTF.

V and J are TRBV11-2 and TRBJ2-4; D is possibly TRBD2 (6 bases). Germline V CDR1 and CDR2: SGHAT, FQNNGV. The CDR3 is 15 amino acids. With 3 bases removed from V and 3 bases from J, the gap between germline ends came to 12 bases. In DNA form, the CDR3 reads TGTGCCAGCAGCTTTGCGGGGTTTGACAAAAACATTCAGTACTTC. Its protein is CASSFAGFDKNIQYF.

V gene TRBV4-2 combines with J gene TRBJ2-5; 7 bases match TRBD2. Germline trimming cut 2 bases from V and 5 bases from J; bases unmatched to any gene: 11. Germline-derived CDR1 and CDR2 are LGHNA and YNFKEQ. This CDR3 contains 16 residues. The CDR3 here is CASSQPGLEWSETQYF. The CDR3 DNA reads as TGTGCCAGCAGCCAACCAGGACTAGAGTGGTCCGAGACCCAGTACTTC.

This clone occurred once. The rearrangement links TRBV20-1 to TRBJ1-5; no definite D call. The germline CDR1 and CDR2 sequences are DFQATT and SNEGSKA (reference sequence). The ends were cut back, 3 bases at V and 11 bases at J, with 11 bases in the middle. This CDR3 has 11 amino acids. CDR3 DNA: TGCAGTGCTAGGGCCCAACATACCCAGCATTTT. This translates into CSARAQHTQHF.

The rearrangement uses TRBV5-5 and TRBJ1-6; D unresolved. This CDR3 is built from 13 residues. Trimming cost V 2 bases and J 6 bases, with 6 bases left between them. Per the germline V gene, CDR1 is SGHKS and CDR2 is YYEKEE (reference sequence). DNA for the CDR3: TGTGCCAGCAGCTTCCAGATTAATTCACCCCTCCACTTT. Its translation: CASSFQINSPLHF. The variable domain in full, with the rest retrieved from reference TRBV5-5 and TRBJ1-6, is DAGVTQSPTHLIKTRGQQVTLRCSPISGHKSVSWYQQVLGQGPQFIFQYYEKEERGRGNFPDRFSARQFPNYSSELNVNALLLGDSALYLCASSFQINSPLHFGNGTRLTVT.

The CDR3 nucleotides are TGTGCCAGCAGCTTAGTAGCGGGAGGGTACTCCTACAATGAGCAGTTCTTC. Translation gives CASSLVAGGYSYNEQFF. This rearrangement joins TRBV7-3 to TRBJ2-1; TRBD2 matches at 11 bases. The CDR3 is 17 residues long. Germline CDR1 and CDR2: SGHTA and FQGTGA. J gave up 0 bases and V 2 bases, and 3 bases lay outside the gene matches.

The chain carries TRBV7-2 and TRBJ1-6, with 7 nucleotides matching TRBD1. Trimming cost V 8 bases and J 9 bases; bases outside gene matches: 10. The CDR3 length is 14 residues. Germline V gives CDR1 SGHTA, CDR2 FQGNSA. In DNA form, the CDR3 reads TGTGCCAGCCGAGGGGGCCAGGGAAGTTCACCCCTCCACTTT. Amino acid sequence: CASRGGQGSSPLHF.

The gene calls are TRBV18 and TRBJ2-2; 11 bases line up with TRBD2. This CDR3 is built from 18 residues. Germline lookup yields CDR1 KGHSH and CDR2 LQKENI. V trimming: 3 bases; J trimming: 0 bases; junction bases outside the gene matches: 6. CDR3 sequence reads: CASSPMGTSGANTGELFF. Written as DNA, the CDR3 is TGTGCCAGCTCACCCATGGGGACTAGCGGAGCGAACACCGGGGAGCTGTTTTTT. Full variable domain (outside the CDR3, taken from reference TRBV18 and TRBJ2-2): NAGVMQNPRHLVRRRGQEARLRCSPMKGHSHVYWYRQLPEEGLKFMVYLQKENIIDESGMPKERFSAEFPKEGPSILRIQQVVRGDSAAYFCASSPMGTSGANTGELFFGEGSRLTVL.

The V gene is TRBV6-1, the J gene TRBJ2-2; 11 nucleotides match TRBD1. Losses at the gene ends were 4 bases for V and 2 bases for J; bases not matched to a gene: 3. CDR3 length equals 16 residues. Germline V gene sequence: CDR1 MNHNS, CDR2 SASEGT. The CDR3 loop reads CASSGGQGANTGELFF. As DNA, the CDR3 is TGTGCCAGCAGTGGCGGACAGGGGGCTAACACCGGGGAGCTGTTTTTT.

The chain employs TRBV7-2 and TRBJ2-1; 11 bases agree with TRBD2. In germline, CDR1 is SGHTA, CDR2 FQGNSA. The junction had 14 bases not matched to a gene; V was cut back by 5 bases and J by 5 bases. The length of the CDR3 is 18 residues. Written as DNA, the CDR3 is TGTGCCAGCAGCCACACTAGCGGGGGTCCCCTCCAACACAATGAGCAGTTCTTC. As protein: CASSHTSGGPLQHNEQFF. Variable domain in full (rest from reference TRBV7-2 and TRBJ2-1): GAGVSQSPSNKVTEKGKDVELRCDPISGHTALYWYRQSLGQGLEFLIYFQGNSAPDKSGLPSDRFSAERTGGSVSTLTIQRTQQEDSAVYLCASSHTSGGPLQHNEQFFGPGTRLTVL.

The CDR3 DNA sequence: TGTGCCAGCAGCTTAGGGAGGATAGCGGGAGTATACGAGCAGTACTTC. It yields the protein CASSLGRIAGVYEQYF. The J gene is TRBJ2-7, the V gene TRBV7-2; 9 bases match TRBD2. Germline V lookup: CDR1 SGHTA, CDR2 FQGNSA. The CDR3 loop spans 16 amino acids. The ends lost 1 base at V and 4 bases at J; junction bases unmatched: 8.

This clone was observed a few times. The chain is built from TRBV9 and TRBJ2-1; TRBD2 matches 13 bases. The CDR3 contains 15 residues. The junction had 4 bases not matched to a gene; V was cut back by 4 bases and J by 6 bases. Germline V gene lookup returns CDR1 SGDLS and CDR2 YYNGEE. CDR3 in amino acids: CASSPTSGRGNEQFF. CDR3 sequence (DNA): TGTGCCAGCAGCCCTACTAGCGGGAGGGGCAATGAGCAGTTCTTC.

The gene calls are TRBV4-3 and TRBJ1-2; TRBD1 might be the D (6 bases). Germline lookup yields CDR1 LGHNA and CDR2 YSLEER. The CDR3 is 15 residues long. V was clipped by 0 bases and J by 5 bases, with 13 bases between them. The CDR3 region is CASSQDPGAGYGYTF. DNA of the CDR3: TGCGCCAGCAGCCAAGATCCAGGGGCTGGGTATGGCTACACCTTC.

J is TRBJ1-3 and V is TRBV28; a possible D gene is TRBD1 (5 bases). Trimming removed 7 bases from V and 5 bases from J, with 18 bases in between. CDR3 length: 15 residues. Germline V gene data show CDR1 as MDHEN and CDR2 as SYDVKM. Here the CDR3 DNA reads TGTGCCAGCAACTCCCCTCGGGGGAGCCGAAACACCATATATTTT. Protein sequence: CASNSPRGSRNTIYF.

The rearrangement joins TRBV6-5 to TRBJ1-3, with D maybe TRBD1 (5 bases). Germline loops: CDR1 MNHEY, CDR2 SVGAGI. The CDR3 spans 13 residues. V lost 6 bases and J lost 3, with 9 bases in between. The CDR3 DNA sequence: TGTGCCAGCAGCCAGGGACTTGGAAACACCATATATTTT. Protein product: CASSQGLGNTIYF.

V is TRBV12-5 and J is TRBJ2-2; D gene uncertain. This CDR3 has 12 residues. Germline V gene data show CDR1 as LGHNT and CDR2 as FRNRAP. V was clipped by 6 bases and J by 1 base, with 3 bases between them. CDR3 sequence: CASGLNTGELFF. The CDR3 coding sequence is TGTGCTAGTGGACTGAACACCGGGGAGCTGTTTTTT. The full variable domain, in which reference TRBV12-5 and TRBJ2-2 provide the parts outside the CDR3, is DARVTQTPRHKVTEMGQEVTMRCQPILGHNTVFWYRQTMMQGLELLAYFRNRAPLDDSGMPKDRFSAEMPDATLATLKIQPSEPRDSAVYFCASGLNTGELFFGEGSRLTVL.

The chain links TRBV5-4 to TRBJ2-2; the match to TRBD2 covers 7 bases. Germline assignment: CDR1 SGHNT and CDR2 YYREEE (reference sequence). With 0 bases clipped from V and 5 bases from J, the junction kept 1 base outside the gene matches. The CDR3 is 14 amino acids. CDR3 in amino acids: CASSLGEGTGELFF. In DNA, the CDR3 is TGTGCCAGCAGCTTGGGGGAGGGGACCGGGGAGCTGTTTTTT.

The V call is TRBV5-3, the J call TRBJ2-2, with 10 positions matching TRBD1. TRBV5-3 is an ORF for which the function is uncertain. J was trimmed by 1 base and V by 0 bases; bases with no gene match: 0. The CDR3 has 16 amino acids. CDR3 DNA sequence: TGTGCCAGAAGCTTGGGGACAGGGGGGAACACCGGGGAGCTGTTTTTT. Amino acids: CARSLGTGGNTGELFF.

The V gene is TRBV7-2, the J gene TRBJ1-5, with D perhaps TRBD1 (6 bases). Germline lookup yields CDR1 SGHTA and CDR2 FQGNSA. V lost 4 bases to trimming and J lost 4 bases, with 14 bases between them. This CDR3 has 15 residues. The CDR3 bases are TGTGCCAGCAGCTCCGAACAAACAGGGAATCAGCCCCAGCATTTT. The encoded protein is CASSSEQTGNQPQHF. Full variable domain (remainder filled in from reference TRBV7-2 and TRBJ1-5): GAGVSQSPSNKVTEKGKDVELRCDPISGHTALYWYRQSLGQGLEFLIYFQGNSAPDKSGLPSDRFSAERTGGSVSTLTIQRTQQEDSAVYLCASSSEQTGNQPQHFGDGTRLSIL.

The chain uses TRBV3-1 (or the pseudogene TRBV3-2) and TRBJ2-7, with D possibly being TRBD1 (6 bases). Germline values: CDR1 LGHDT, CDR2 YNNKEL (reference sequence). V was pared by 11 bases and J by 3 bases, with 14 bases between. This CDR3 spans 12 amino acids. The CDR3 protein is CAVGTNFYEQYF. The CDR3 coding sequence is TGTGCCGTCGGGACAAACTTCTACGAGCAGTACTTC.

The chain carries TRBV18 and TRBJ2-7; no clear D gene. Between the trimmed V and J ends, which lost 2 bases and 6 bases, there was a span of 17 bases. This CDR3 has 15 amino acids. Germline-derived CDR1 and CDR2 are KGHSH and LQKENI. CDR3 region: CASSPNIIPFAEQYF. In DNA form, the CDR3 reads TGTGCCAGCTCACCAAACATTATTCCCTTCGCCGAGCAGTACTTC.

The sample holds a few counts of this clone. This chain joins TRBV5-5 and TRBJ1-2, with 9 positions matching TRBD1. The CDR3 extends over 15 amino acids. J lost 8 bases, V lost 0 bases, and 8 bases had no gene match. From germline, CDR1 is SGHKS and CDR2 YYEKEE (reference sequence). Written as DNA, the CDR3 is TGTGCCAGCAGCTTGGAACAACAGGGGGCTTTAGGCTACACCTTC. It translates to CASSLEQQGALGYTF.